A single sample gave rise to the 19 T cell receptor beta chains below, sequenced in a study of technical replicates of blood from a handful of donors. Sequenced by immunoSEQ multiplex PCR; TCRdb stores in-frame clones only, minus some. The sample lists 79,000 or so clones; about 92% were seen once. The sample consisted of T cells isolated from PBMCs. The receptors were sampled from a human donor in good health.

This clone was seen once. The V and J genes are TRBV11-1 and TRBJ2-5; D is undetermined. V dropped 5 bases and J dropped 4 bases, with 8 bases sitting between them. The CDR3 is 12 residues long. Per the germline V gene, CDR1 is SGHAT and CDR2 is FQDESV (reference sequence). CDR3 residues: CASSENRETQYF. The DNA of the CDR3 is TGTGCCAGCAGCGAGAACAGAGAGACCCAGTACTTC.

V usage is TRBV6-1 and J usage is TRBJ1-1; no reliable D call. The germline V gene has CDR1 MNHNS and CDR2 SASEGT. V lost 4 bases to trimming and J lost 3 bases, with 12 bases between them. The CDR3 sequence is 14 residues long. CDR3 loop: CASSVNPSYTEAFF. CDR3 DNA sequence: TGTGCCAGCAGTGTAAACCCTAGCTACACTGAAGCTTTCTTT.

The rearrangement joins TRBV19 to TRBJ1-1; the D gene is possibly TRBD1 (5 bases). Trimming removed 7 bases at V and 3 bases at J, with 18 bases between. CDR3 length: 15 residues. CDR1 and CDR2 (germline): LNHDA, SQIVND (reference sequence). The CDR3 nucleotides read TGTGCCAGTAAAGACAGCTTGAGTTCGTACACTGAAGCTTTCTTT. Translated: CASKDSLSSYTEAFF.

The gene calls are TRBV5-1 and TRBJ2-3, with D possibly TRBD2 on 6 matching bases. This CDR3 region has 15 residues. The V and J ends lost 0 bases and 6 bases respectively, with 14 bases between them. The germline gives CDR1 SGHRS, CDR2 YFSETQ. CDR3 sequence reads: CASSLDSGAHDTQYF. The CDR3 DNA follows: TGCGCCAGCAGCTTGGATAGCGGAGCCCACGATACGCAGTATTTT. Variable domain in full (rest from reference TRBV5-1 and TRBJ2-3): KAGVTQTPRYLIKTRGQQVTLSCSPISGHRSVSWYQQTPGQGLQFLFEYFSETQRNKGNFPGRFSGRQFSNSRSEMNVSTLELGDSALYLCASSLDSGAHDTQYFGPGTRLTVL.

Details on this clone: Other DNA variants within this sample encode the same CDR3. The rearrangement uses TRBV11-3 and TRBJ2-7; D possibly corresponds to TRBD2 (6 bases). Germline V lookup: CDR1 SGHNT, CDR2 YENEEA. V lost 1 base to trimming and J lost 1 base, with 8 bases between them. This CDR3 has 14 amino acids. This chain's CDR3 is CASSLGAGSYEQYF. Written as DNA, the CDR3 is TGTGCCAGCAGCTTAGGAGCGGGTTCCTACGAGCAGTACTTC.

The chain combines TRBV4-1 with TRBJ1-1; D is possibly TRBD1 (6 bases). The CDR3 loop spans 14 amino acids. CDR1 and CDR2 (germline): MGHRA, YSYEKL. Trimming stripped 4 bases from V and 1 base from J, with 10 bases between. CDR3 amino acids: CASSRGQPNTEAFF. CDR3 nucleotide sequence: TGCGCCAGCAGCCGAGGACAGCCGAACACTGAAGCTTTCTTT.

As to this clone: The junction and the germline gene differ at one end; a read error may be behind it. This chain connects TRBV7-7 to TRBJ2-1; 9 nucleotides agree with TRBD2. This CDR3 has 13 amino acids. CDR1 SSHAT and CDR2 FNYEAQ come from the germline V gene (reference sequence). CDR3: CASSLALAGIQFF. CDR3 bases: TGTGCTAGCAGCTTAGCGCTAGCGGGAATCCAGTTCTTC.

V usage is TRBV27 and J usage is TRBJ1-1, with D unresolved. Germline V lookup: CDR1 MNHEY, CDR2 SMNVEV (reference sequence). Trimming took off 3 bases at V and 6 bases at J, with 20 bases between the two ends. The CDR3 is 16 residues long. The CDR3 spells CASSFLFDKLVPEAFF. CDR3 DNA: TGTGCCAGCAGTTTCCTTTTTGACAAATTAGTGCCTGAAGCTTTCTTT.

This clone was observed a single time. The chain uses TRBV5-1 and TRBJ2-1; TRBD1 agrees at 7 bases. The CDR3 covers 17 residues. Trimming took 4 bases from V and 3 from J; bases not matched to a gene: 13. CDR1 is SGHRS, CDR2 YFSETQ, per germline. The CDR3 spells CASSPNTGVTFYNEQFF. CDR3 nucleotides: TGCGCCAGCAGCCCTAATACAGGGGTAACCTTCTACAATGAGCAGTTCTTC.

The V call is TRBV7-2, the J call TRBJ1-3; 7 bases align to TRBD1. V shed 5 bases, J shed 2 bases, and the junction held 3 bases outside the gene matches. This CDR3 has 14 residues. CDR1 and CDR2 from the germline V gene are SGHTA and FQGNSA. The CDR3 region is CASSVTGAGNTIYF. The CDR3 region has the DNA TGTGCCAGCAGCGTAACAGGGGCTGGAAACACCATATATTTT.

The chain combines TRBV7-9 with TRBJ2-3; D is uncertain. The CDR3 contains 13 residues. V shed 5 bases and J shed 3 bases, with 9 bases lying between them. Germline V gene data show CDR1 as SEHNR and CDR2 as FQNEAQ (reference sequence). CDR3 sequence (DNA): TGTGCCAGCAGCAGAGGTCAAACAGATACGCAGTATTTT. This translates into CASSRGQTDTQYF.

The J gene is TRBJ1-2, the V gene TRBV2; D is unclear. Germline assignment: CDR1 SNHLY and CDR2 FYNNEI. This CDR3 spans 11 amino acids. V was clipped by 8 bases and J by 8 bases, with 12 bases between them. CDR3 sequence (DNA): TGTGCCAGCGAAGGCCTGGAGGGCTACACCTTC. Its translation: CASEGLEGYTF.

The chain links TRBV6-6 to TRBJ2-2; D unresolved. This CDR3 has 13 amino acids. Per germline, CDR1 MNHNY and CDR2 SVGAGI (reference sequence). Trimming removed 0 bases from V and 8 bases from J, with 7 bases in between. In nucleotides, the CDR3 is TGTGCCAGCAGTTACTCGATAACTGGGGAGCTGTTTTTT. It yields the protein CASSYSITGELFF.

The V gene is TRBV18, the J gene TRBJ1-2; D gene unclear. Trimming stripped 6 bases from V and 3 bases from J, with 8 bases between. CDR3 length: 12 residues. From germline, CDR1 is KGHSH and CDR2 LQKENI. The CDR3 protein is CASSPVDYGYTF. For the CDR3, the DNA is TGTGCCAGCTCGCCGGTTGACTATGGCTACACCTTC.

The genes are TRBV30 and TRBJ1-4; D may be TRBD1 (5 bases). The V and J ends lost 8 bases and 8 bases respectively, with 12 bases between them. The CDR3 is made up of 11 amino acids. The germline gives CDR1 GTSNPN, CDR2 SVGIG (reference sequence). CDR3 sequence reads: CARGSGEKLFF. The CDR3 DNA is TGTGCCCGGGGGTCAGGGGAAAAACTGTTTTTT.

The rearrangement joins TRBV28 to TRBJ2-1; 7 bases are shared with TRBD1. The CDR3 sequence is 15 residues long. The V segment lost 4 bases and the J segment 7 bases; nucleotides outside the gene matches: 10. Germline CDR1 and CDR2: MDHEN and SYDVKM. CDR3 nucleotide sequence: TGTGCCAGCAGTTACTACAGGGGCCGGTGGAATGAGCAGTTCTTC. Translated, it gives CASSYYRGRWNEQFF.

This clone was observed once. The V gene is TRBV4-2, the J gene TRBJ2-5, with TRBD2 matching over 11 bases. The V gene end was trimmed by 4 bases and the J gene end by 0 bases; junction bases not matched to a gene: 13. The germline gives CDR1 LGHNA, CDR2 YNFKEQ. This CDR3 region has 19 residues. In nucleotides, the CDR3 is TGTGCCAGCAGCCTTTACGGGACTAGCGGAGGCGGGTACCAAGAGACCCAGTACTTC. Translation gives CASSLYGTSGGGYQETQYF.

The count of this clone is one. V gene TRBV6-6 combines with J gene TRBJ2-7; TRBD1 matches 7 bases. CDR3 length: 15 residues. CDR1 is MNHNY, CDR2 SVGAGI, per germline (reference sequence). Trimming at V came to 2 bases and at J to 4 bases, leaving 8 bases not matched to a gene. CDR3 loop: CASSYRGQTKYEQYF. The CDR3 DNA sequence: TGTGCCAGCAGTTACCGGGGACAGACAAAATACGAGCAGTACTTC.

The V and J genes are TRBV18 and TRBJ2-7; a possible D gene is TRBD2 (5 bases). Trimming cost V 0 bases and J 3 bases, with 15 bases left between them. The CDR3 consists of 16 residues. Germline loops: CDR1 KGHSH, CDR2 LQKENI. CDR3 sequence reads: CASSPPDGLRGYEQYF. The CDR3 DNA reads as TGTGCCAGCTCACCACCGGACGGACTGCGCGGCTACGAGCAGTACTTC. The full variable domain, completed using reference TRBV18 and TRBJ2-7, is NAGVMQNPRHLVRRRGQEARLRCSPMKGHSHVYWYRQLPEEGLKFMVYLQKENIIDESGMPKERFSAEFPKEGPSILRIQQVVRGDSAAYFCASSPPDGLRGYEQYFGPGTRLTVT.